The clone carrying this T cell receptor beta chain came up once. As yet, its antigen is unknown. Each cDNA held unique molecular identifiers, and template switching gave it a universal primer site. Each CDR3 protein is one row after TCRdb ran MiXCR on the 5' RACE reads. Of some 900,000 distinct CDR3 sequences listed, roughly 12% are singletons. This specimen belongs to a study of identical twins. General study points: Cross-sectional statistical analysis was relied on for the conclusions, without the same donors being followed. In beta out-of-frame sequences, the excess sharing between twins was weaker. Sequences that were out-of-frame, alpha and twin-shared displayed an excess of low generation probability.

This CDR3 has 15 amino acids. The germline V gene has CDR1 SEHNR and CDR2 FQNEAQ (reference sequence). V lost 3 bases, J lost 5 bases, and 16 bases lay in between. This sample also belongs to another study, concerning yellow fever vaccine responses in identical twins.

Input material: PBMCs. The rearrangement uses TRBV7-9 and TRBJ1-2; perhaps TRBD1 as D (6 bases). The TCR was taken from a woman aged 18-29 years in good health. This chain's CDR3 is CASSFPTGQLYGYTF. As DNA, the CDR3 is TGTGCCAGCAGCTTTCCCACAGGACAGTTATATGGCTACACCTTC.